These T cell receptor beta chains were read from a single sample in a study of T cells in localized non-small cell lung cancer. The protocol was immunoSEQ multiplex PCR, while the TCRdb copy is restricted to in-frame clones and leaves out a portion. The table shows fewer than 90,000 clones, with around four fifths occurring only once. The sample here was peripheral blood, taken before any cancer treatment. Receptor source: a man aged 35 to 70 with stage I lung adenocarcinoma. Each CDR3 is given with its conserved first and last residue. D genes are given only for firm matches. Rows may omit the clone size; those that give it use once, few, many or a size class.

j_call,v_call,clone_size,d_call,cdr3_nt,cdr3_aa
TRBJ2-2,TRBV19,few,TRBD2,TGTGCCAGTAGTATAGGCTCTAGCGGTACCACCGGGGAGCTGTTTTTT,CASSIGSSGTTGELFF
TRBJ2-2,TRBV5-4,-,-,TGTGCCAGCAGGGAGGGAAGTGACGGGGAGCTGTTTTTT,CASREGSDGELFF
TRBJ2-5,TRBV5-5,-,TRBD1,TGTGCCAGCAGCTTGGGGACCGGGACAGGAGGGGAGACCCAGTACTTC,CASSLGTGTGGETQYF
TRBJ2-3,TRBV5-4,-,-,TGTGCCAGCAGCTGGGACCGGACAAATACGCAGTATTTT,CASSWDRTNTQYF
TRBJ2-1,TRBV6-1,-,-,TGTGCCAGCAGTGGCGGAGCCGGACAGAAAGTATACAATGAGCAGTTCTTC,CASSGGAGQKVYNEQFF
TRBJ2-3,TRBV19,once,TRBD1,TGTGCCAGTACCCTTTCCGGGACAGGGGTTCCGAGCACAGATACGCAGTATTTT,CASTLSGTGVPSTDTQYF
TRBJ1-1,TRBV2,-,TRBD1,TGTGCCAGCAGTGAAGTGGGGAGGGGGCAGAACACTGAAGCTTTCTTT,CASSEVGRGQNTEAFF
TRBJ2-2,TRBV6-5,-,-,TGTGCCAGCAGCAGAGGCCCCGGGGAGCTGTTTTTT,CASSRGPGELFF
TRBJ1-1,TRBV7-2,-,-,TGTGCCAGCAGCACCCCTACAGGGTTCGACACTGAAGCTTTCTTT,CASSTPTGFDTEAFF
TRBJ1-5,TRBV30,few,TRBD1,TGTGCCTGGAGGGGACAGTCCAATCAGCCCCAGCATTTT,CAWRGQSNQPQHF
TRBJ2-7,TRBV2,-,-,TGTGCCAGCAGTGGGGGGAGCCTTTCCTACGAGCAGTACTTC,CASSGGSLSYEQYF
TRBJ2-1,TRBV29-1,-,TRBD2,TGCAGCGTTGAAGATGGGCTAGCGGGGGAGCAGTTCTTC,CSVEDGLAGEQFF
TRBJ2-3,TRBV5-1,-,-,TGCGCCAGCAGCCCCCAGGGGGATACGCAGTATTTT,CASSPQGDTQYF
TRBJ1-6,TRBV7-2,-,-,TGTGCCAGCAGCGACCGGGGGGGACGTTATAATTCACCCCTCCACTTT,CASSDRGGRYNSPLHF